The rows below give T cell receptor beta chains drawn from one sample of a study of T cell responses to AZD1222 COVID-19 vaccine. Libraries were prepared by immunoSEQ multiplex PCR; TCRdb keeps only in-frame clonotypes and omits some of them. The table lists 90,000 to 140,000 clones, about 88% of them singletons. The specimen was peripheral blood, collected on day 0 of AZD1222 vaccination. These receptors were collected from an adult in good health. Both conserved end residues are part of each CDR3. Fields, in order: V gene, clone size, D gene, J gene, CDR3 protein, CDR3 DNA. A D gene is named only where the DNA matches it firmly. Size values are once, few and many counts, or a class for expanded clones, and some rows have none.

TRBV28,-,-,TRBJ2-7,CASSRLAGASYEQYF,TGTGCCAGCAGTCGGTTAGCAGGTGCCTCCTACGAGCAGTACTTC
TRBV30,-,TRBD2,TRBJ2-1,CAWSEGTSGNYEQFF,TGTGCCTGGAGTGAGGGGACTAGCGGGAACTATGAGCAGTTCTTC
TRBV29-1,-,-,TRBJ2-5,CSVEGTKETQYF,TGCAGCGTGGAGGGTACTAAGGAGACCCAGTACTTC
TRBV7-2,-,TRBD1,TRBJ1-5,CASSSRTGGAGQPQHF,TGTGCCAGCAGCTCAAGGACAGGGGGCGCAGGTCAGCCCCAGCATTTT
TRBV27,-,TRBD2,TRBJ2-5,CASTMTSGRAGGLETQYF,TGTGCCAGCACCATGACTAGCGGGAGGGCCGGGGGGTTGGAGACCCAGTACTTC
TRBV12-2,-,-,TRBJ2-3,CASRLNLGGATDTQYF,TGTGCAAGTCGCTTAAACTTGGGAGGCGCCACAGATACGCAGTATTTT
TRBV18,few,TRBD1,TRBJ1-5,CASSPPGQGPGGNQPQHF,TGTGCCAGCTCACCACCCGGACAGGGGCCGGGAGGCAATCAGCCCCAGCATTTT
TRBV6-2/TRBV6-3,few,-,TRBJ2-1,CASSYSLAHNEQFF,TGTGCCAGCAGTTACTCTCTAGCCCACAATGAGCAGTTCTTC
TRBV4-3,-,TRBD2,TRBJ2-7,CASSQGLAGTYEQYF,TGCGCCAGCAGCCAAGGGCTAGCGGGAACCTACGAGCAGTACTTC
TRBV28,-,-,TRBJ1-1,CASSFRTALANTEAFF,TGTGCCAGCAGTTTTAGGACAGCCCTAGCGAACACTGAAGCTTTCTTT
TRBV7-2,-,-,TRBJ2-1,CASSPQRDTSLNEQFF,TGTGCCAGCAGCCCCCAGCGGGACACCTCTCTCAATGAGCAGTTCTTC
TRBV24-1,-,-,TRBJ2-2,CATGKTSFTGELFF,TGTGCCACCGGGAAGACTAGTTTCACCGGGGAGCTGTTTTTT
TRBV3-1/TRBV3-2,few,-,TRBJ2-5,CASSQEIGYAEETQYF,TGTGCCAGCAGCCAAGAGATAGGGTACGCCGAAGAGACCCAGTACTTC
TRBV28,-,TRBD1,TRBJ2-1,CASSSGTGEYNEQFF,TGTGCCAGCAGTAGTGGGACAGGGGAATACAATGAGCAGTTCTTC
TRBV28,-,TRBD1,TRBJ1-5,CASTTGTGLMGNQPQHF,TGTGCCAGCACCACCGGGACAGGGCTGATGGGCAATCAGCCCCAGCATTTT
TRBV28,-,-,TRBJ1-6,CASRPGGVSPLHF,TGTGCCAGCAGGCCCGGCGGGGTTTCACCCCTCCACTTT
TRBV28,-,TRBD1,TRBJ1-2,CASSTQGAIFGYTF,TGTGCCAGCAGTACACAGGGGGCTATCTTTGGCTACACCTTC
TRBV10-3,-,-,TRBJ2-1,CAISSHDDYNEQFF,TGTGCCATCAGCTCCCACGACGACTACAATGAGCAGTTCTTC
TRBV6-1,-,-,TRBJ2-7,CASSEAGNSYEQYF,TGTGCCAGCAGTGAAGCGGGCAACTCCTACGAGCAGTACTTC
TRBV19,-,-,TRBJ1-1,CASSISGDTEAFF,TGTGCCAGTAGTATTTCAGGGGACACTGAAGCTTTCTTT
TRBV28,-,-,TRBJ1-5,CASSLVGGSNSNQPQHF,TGTGCCAGCAGTTTGGTTGGGGGATCCAATAGCAATCAGCCCCAGCATTTT
TRBV11-2,-,TRBD1,TRBJ2-7,CASSRDRGHSYEQYF,TGTGCCAGCAGCCGAGACAGGGGGCACTCCTACGAGCAGTACTTC
TRBV7-9,-,-,TRBJ2-5,CASSTLAVRGRETQYF,TGTGCCAGCAGCACCCTCGCGGTCAGGGGACGAGAGACCCAGTACTTC
TRBV7-9,-,-,TRBJ1-2,CASSLVTSNYGYTF,TGTGCCAGCAGCTTAGTGACCTCAAACTATGGCTACACCTTC
TRBV9,once,-,TRBJ2-5,CASSAGDTQETQYF,TGTGCCAGCAGCGCCGGGGACACACAAGAGACCCAGTACTTC
TRBV4-1,-,-,TRBJ1-6,CASSQEVPGRPNSPLHF,TGCGCCAGCAGCCAAGAAGTACCCGGGAGGCCTAATTCACCCCTCCACTTT
TRBV28,once,-,TRBJ1-5,CASSLVGGFSNQPQHF,TGTGCCAGCAGTTTAGTTGGGGGGTTTAGCAATCAGCCCCAGCATTTT
TRBV27,once,TRBD1,TRBJ1-4,CASGPGDRVGEKLFF,TGTGCCAGCGGCCCGGGGGACAGGGTGGGGGAAAAACTGTTTTTT
TRBV9,-,-,TRBJ1-4,CASSPTGTNEKLFF,TGTGCCAGCAGCCCGACAGGTACTAATGAAAAACTGTTTTTT
TRBV29-1,-,-,TRBJ1-1,CSVPGPGRGNTEAFF,TGCAGCGTTCCCGGACCGGGCAGGGGAAACACTGAAGCTTTCTTT
TRBV5-1,-,-,TRBJ2-5,CASTVSGIQETQYF,TGCGCCAGCACCGTCTCCGGGATACAAGAGACCCAGTACTTC
TRBV18,once,TRBD2,TRBJ2-2,CASSSTSGSRTGELFF,TGTGCCAGCTCATCGACTAGCGGGAGCCGAACCGGGGAGCTGTTTTTT
TRBV2,-,-,TRBJ1-5,CASRDSDSNQPQHF,TGTGCCAGCAGGGACAGTGATAGCAATCAGCCCCAGCATTTT
TRBV19,-,-,TRBJ2-7,CASSVLGREQYF,TGTGCCAGTAGTGTCCTGGGGAGGGAGCAGTACTTC
TRBV2,-,TRBD1,TRBJ1-5,CASTRQGARVGNQPQHF,TGTGCCAGCACAAGACAGGGGGCGCGAGTTGGCAATCAGCCCCAGCATTTT
TRBV21-1,-,-,TRBJ2-3,CASSEIPITDTQYF,TGTGCCAGCAGCGAGATTCCAATCACAGATACGCAGTATTTT
TRBV6-2/TRBV6-3,-,-,TRBJ1-1,CASSPGRGVAFF,TGTGCCAGCAGTCCCGGGCGCGGGGTGGCTTTCTTT
TRBV18,once,-,TRBJ1-2,CASLGASGTRYTF,TGTGCCAGCTTAGGGGCCTCAGGGACCCGCTACACCTTC
TRBV27,-,-,TRBJ1-1,CASSTQGLGTEAFF,TGTGCCAGCAGTACACAGGGCTTGGGCACTGAAGCTTTCTTT
TRBV6-1,-,-,TRBJ1-1,CASREDRSLNTEAFF,TGTGCCAGCAGAGAAGACAGGTCCCTGAACACTGAAGCTTTCTTT
TRBV25-1,-,TRBD1,TRBJ1-1,CASRGDRVAEAFF,TGTGCCAGCAGAGGGGACAGGGTCGCTGAAGCTTTCTTT
TRBV6-2/TRBV6-3,-,-,TRBJ2-7,CASSYLVGPPPERYEQYF,TGTGCCAGCAGTTACCTAGTAGGGCCTCCTCCAGAGAGGTACGAGCAGTACTTC
TRBV15,-,-,TRBJ2-7,CATSRDPVVGEQYF,TGTGCCACCAGCAGAGATCCCGTCGTTGGGGAGCAGTACTTC
TRBV9,-,TRBD1,TRBJ2-7,CASSATGQALYEQYF,TGTGCCAGCAGCGCCACAGGACAGGCGCTCTACGAGCAGTACTTC
TRBV5-4,-,-,TRBJ1-2,CASSLGTPFYGYTF,TGTGCCAGCAGCCTCGGGACACCATTCTATGGCTACACCTTC
TRBV28,-,TRBD1,TRBJ1-2,CASRLAGQGYGYTF,TGTGCCAGCAGGCTGGCAGGACAGGGCTATGGCTACACCTTC
TRBV2,-,-,TRBJ2-1,CASRGGEAYNEQFF,TGTGCCAGCAGGGGGGGAGAGGCCTACAATGAGCAGTTCTTC
TRBV18,-,-,TRBJ1-5,CASSPSLGGTQPQHF,TGTGCCAGCTCACCCTCGCTGGGGGGCACTCAGCCCCAGCATTTT
TRBV6-1,-,-,TRBJ2-7,CASSEAPGGFYEQYF,TGTGCCAGCAGTGAAGCGCCTGGCGGATTCTACGAGCAGTACTTC
TRBV13,-,-,TRBJ2-7,CASSLGRATYEQYF,TGTGCCAGCAGCTTAGGTCGGGCAACCTACGAGCAGTACTTC
TRBV6-5,-,-,TRBJ1-1,CASSYSSRPGTEAFF,TGTGCCAGCAGTTACTCGAGCCGGCCGGGCACTGAAGCTTTCTTT
TRBV29-1,-,TRBD1,TRBJ1-5,CSVGDRGQNQPQHF,TGCAGCGTTGGGGACAGGGGGCAAAATCAGCCCCAGCATTTT
TRBV14,-,-,TRBJ2-7,CASSPTPYEQYF,TGTGCCAGCAGCCCGACTCCCTACGAGCAGTACTTC
TRBV18,-,-,TRBJ1-5,CASSPPGRAQHF,TGTGCCAGCTCACCACCGGGTAGGGCCCAGCATTTT
TRBV28,-,TRBD1,TRBJ1-3,CASSLAAGGRGNTIYF,TGTGCCAGCAGCCTAGCGGCAGGGGGCCGTGGAAACACCATATATTTT
TRBV2,-,-,TRBJ1-6,CASTPQALGSPLHF,TGTGCCAGCACCCCACAGGCGCTGGGTTCACCCCTCCACTTT
TRBV11-1,-,-,TRBJ1-1,CASSFGTGSNTEAFF,TGTGCCAGCAGCTTTGGTACAGGGTCGAACACTGAAGCTTTCTTT
TRBV11-2,-,TRBD2,TRBJ2-1,CASSPSGGPYNEQFF,TGTGCCAGCAGCCCTAGCGGGGGTCCCTACAATGAGCAGTTCTTC
TRBV28,-,-,TRBJ2-1,CAIQDFRSSYNEQFF,TGTGCCATCCAGGACTTTAGGAGCTCCTACAATGAGCAGTTCTTC